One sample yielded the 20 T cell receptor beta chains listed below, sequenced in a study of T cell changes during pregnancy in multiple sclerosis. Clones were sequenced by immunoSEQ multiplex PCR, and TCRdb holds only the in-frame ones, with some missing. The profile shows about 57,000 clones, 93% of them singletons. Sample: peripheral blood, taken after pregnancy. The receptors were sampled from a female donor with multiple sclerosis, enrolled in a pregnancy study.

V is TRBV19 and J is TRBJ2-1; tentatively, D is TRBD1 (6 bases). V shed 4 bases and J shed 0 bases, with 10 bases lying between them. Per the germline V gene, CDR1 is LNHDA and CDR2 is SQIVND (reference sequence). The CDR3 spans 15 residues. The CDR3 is CASSRRQDSYNEQFF. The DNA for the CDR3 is TGTGCCAGTAGTAGACGACAGGACTCCTACAATGAGCAGTTCTTC.

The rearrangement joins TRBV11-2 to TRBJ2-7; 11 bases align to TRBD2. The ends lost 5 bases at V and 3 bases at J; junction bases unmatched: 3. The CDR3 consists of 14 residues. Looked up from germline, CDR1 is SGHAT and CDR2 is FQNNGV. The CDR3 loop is CASSATSGSYEQYF. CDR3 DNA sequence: TGTGCCAGCAGCGCAACTAGCGGGAGCTACGAGCAGTACTTC.

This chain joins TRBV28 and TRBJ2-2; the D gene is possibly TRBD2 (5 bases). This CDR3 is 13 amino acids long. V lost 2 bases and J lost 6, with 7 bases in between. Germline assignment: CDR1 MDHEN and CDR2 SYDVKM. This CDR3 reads CASSLLGAGELFF. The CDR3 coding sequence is TGTGCCAGCAGTTTACTGGGAGCCGGGGAGCTGTTTTTT.

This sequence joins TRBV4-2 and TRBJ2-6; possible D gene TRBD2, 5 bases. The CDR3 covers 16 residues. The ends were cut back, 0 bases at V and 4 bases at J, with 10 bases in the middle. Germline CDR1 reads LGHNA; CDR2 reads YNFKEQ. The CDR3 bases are TGTGCCAGCAGCCAAGAAGGTTCTAGCGGGGCCAACGTCCTGACTTTC. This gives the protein CASSQEGSSGANVLTF.

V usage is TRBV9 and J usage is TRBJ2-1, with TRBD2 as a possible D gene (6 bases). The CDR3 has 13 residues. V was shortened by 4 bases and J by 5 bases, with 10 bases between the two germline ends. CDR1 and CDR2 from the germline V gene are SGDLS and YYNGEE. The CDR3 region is CASSLGTHNEQFF. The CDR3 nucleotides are TGTGCCAGCAGCCTCGGGACTCACAATGAGCAGTTCTTC.

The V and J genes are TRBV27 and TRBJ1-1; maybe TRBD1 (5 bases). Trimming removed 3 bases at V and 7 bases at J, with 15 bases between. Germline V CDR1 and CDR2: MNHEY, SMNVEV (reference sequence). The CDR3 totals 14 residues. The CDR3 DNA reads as TGTGCCAGCAGTTTGACGTACGGACACAATGAAGCTTTCTTT. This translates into CASSLTYGHNEAFF.

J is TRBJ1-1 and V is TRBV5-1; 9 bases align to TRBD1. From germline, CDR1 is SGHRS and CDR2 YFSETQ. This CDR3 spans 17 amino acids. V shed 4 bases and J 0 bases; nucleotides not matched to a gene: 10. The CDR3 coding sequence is TGCGCCAGCAGCAGGGGACAGGGACACCCAATGAACACTGAAGCTTTCTTT. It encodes CASSRGQGHPMNTEAFF.

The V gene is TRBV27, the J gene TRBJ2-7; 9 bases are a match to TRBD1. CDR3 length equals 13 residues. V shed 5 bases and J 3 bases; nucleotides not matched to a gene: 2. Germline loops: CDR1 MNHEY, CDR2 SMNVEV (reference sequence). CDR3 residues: CASSQGQGYEQYF. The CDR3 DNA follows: TGTGCCAGCAGTCAGGGACAGGGCTACGAGCAGTACTTC.

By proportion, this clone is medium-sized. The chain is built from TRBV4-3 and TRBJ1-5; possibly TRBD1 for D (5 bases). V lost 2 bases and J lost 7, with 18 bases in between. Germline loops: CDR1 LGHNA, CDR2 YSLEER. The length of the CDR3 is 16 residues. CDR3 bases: TGCGCCAGCAGCCAAACTATCGAAACAGGCCACCAGCCCCAGCATTTT. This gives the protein CASSQTIETGHQPQHF.

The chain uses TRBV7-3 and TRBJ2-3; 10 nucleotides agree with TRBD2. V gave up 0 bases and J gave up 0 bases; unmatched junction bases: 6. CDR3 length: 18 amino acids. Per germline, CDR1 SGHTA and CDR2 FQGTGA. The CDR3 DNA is TGTGCCAGCAGCTTAACCCTAACTAGCGGGATTAGCACAGATACGCAGTATTTT. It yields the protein CASSLTLTSGISTDTQYF.

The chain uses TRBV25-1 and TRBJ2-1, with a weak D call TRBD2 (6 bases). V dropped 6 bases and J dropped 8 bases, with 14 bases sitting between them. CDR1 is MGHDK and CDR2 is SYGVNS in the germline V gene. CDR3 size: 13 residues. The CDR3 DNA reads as TGTGCCAGCAGCGCCCTAGGGGAGGATGAGCAGTTCTTC. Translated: CASSALGEDEQFF. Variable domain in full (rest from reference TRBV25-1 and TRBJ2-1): EADIYQTPRYLVIGTGKKITLECSQTMGHDKMYWYQQDPGMELHLIHYSYGVNSTEKGDLSSESTVSRIRTEHFPLTLESARPSHTSQYLCASSALGEDEQFFGPGTRLTVL.

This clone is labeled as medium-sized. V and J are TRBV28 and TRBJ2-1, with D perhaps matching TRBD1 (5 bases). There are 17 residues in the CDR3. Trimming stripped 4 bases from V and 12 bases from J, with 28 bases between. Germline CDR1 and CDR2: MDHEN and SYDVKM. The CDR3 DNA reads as TGTGCCAGCAGTTCCCTGGGGCAATACCTCTCGGATCCGTGGCAGTTCTTC. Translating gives CASSSLGQYLSDPWQFF.

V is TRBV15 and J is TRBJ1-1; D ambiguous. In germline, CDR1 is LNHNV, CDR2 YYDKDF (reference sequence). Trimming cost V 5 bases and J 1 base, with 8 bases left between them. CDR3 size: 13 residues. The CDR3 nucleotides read TGTGCCACCAGCGTTGGAGGGAACACTGAAGCTTTCTTT. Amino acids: CATSVGGNTEAFF.

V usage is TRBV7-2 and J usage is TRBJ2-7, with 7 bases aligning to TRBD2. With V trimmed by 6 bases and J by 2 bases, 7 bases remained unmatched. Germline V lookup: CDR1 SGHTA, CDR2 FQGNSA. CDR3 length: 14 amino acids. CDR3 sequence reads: CASRSGLGTYEQYF. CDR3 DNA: TGTGCCAGCAGATCAGGACTAGGAACCTACGAGCAGTACTTC.

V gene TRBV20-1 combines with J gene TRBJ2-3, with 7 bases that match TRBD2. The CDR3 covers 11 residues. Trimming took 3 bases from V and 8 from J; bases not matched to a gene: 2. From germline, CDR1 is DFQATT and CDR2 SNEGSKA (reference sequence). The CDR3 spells CSARGGVTQYF. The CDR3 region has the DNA TGCAGTGCTAGGGGGGGGGTTACGCAGTATTTT.

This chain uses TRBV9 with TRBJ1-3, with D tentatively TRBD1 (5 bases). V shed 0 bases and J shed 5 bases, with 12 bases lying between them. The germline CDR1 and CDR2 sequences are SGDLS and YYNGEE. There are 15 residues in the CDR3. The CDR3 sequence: CASSVGGTLRNTIYF. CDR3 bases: TGTGCCAGCAGCGTAGGCGGGACCCTCAGAAACACCATATATTTT.

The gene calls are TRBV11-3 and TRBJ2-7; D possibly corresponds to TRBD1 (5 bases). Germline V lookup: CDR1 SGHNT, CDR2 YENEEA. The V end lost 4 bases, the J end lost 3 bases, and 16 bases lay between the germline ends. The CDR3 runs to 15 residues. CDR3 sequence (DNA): TGTGCCAGCAGCTCGACAGTCAACCATAACTACGAGCAGTACTTC. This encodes CASSSTVNHNYEQYF.

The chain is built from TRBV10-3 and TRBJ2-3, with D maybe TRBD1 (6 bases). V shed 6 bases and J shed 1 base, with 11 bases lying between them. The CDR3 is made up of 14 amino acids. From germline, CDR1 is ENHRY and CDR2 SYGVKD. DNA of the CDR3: TGTGCCATCAGCCTGGACAGCCGCACAGATACGCAGTATTTT. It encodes CAISLDSRTDTQYF.

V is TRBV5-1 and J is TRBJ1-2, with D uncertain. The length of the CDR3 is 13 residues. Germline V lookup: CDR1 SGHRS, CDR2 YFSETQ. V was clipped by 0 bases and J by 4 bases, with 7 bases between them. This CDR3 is CASSLDSTYGYTF. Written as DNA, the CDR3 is TGCGCCAGCAGCTTGGACTCTACCTATGGCTACACCTTC.

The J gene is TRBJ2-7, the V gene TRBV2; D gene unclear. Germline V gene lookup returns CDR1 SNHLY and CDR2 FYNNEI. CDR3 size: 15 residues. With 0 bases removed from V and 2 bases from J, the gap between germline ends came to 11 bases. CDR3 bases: TGTGCCAGCAGTGAAGCGCAGAACGGAGCCTACGAGCAGTACTTC. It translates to CASSEAQNGAYEQYF.